Below are 11 T cell receptor beta chains sequenced from a single sample in a study of naive CD8 T cells in extremely preterm neonates. The table came from immunoSEQ multiplex PCR; TCRdb's copy has only in-frame clones and leaves some out. The top ten clones hold 0.75% to 0.8% of a sample with about 5,500 clones, nearly 98% of them seen once. The sample taken for sequencing was naive CD8+ T cells from blood. The receptors here all came from a human donor in good health.

The chain is built from TRBV19 and TRBJ2-7, with D possibly TRBD1 on 6 matching bases. The CDR3 has 14 amino acids. Deletions cut 3 bases from V and 2 bases from J, with 11 bases between. CDR1 is LNHDA and CDR2 is SQIVND in the germline V gene (reference sequence). As DNA, the CDR3 is TGTGCCAGTAGTATTGGTGGGGGCCCCTACGAGCAGTACTTC. Translated: CASSIGGGPYEQYF.

The chain uses TRBV19 and TRBJ2-3; 10 nucleotides line up with TRBD2. The CDR3 is made up of 18 amino acids. The germline V gene has CDR1 LNHDA and CDR2 SQIVND (reference sequence). V trimming: 5 bases; J trimming: 2 bases; junction bases outside the gene matches: 13. CDR3 coding DNA: TGTGCCAGTAGTCTCCGCGACGGGACTAGCGTATACACAGATACGCAGTATTTT. It is translated as CASSLRDGTSVYTDTQYF.

The V gene is TRBV10-3, the J gene TRBJ2-7, with TRBD1 identical over 10 bases. This CDR3 has 12 residues. Trimming at V came to 10 bases and at J to 4 bases, leaving 4 bases not matched to a gene. Per germline, CDR1 ENHRY and CDR2 SYGVKD. The CDR3 loop is CATGTGAYEQYF. The CDR3 DNA is TGTGCCACCGGGACAGGGGCTTACGAGCAGTACTTC.

The chain has TRBV7-9 and TRBJ2-1; D is perhaps TRBD1 (6 bases). Looked up from germline, CDR1 is SEHNR and CDR2 is FQNEAQ (reference sequence). V lost 1 base to trimming and J lost 1 base, with 11 bases between them. CDR3 length: 16 amino acids. The chain's CDR3 is CASSLDAGASYNEQFF. Written as DNA, the CDR3 is TGTGCCAGCAGCTTAGATGCAGGGGCATCCTACAATGAGCAGTTCTTC.

The gene calls are TRBV13 and TRBJ2-5; weak D call: TRBD1 (7 bases). Trimming took off 6 bases at V and 2 bases at J, with 19 bases between the two ends. This CDR3 is built from 16 residues. Germline V lookup: CDR1 PRHDT, CDR2 FYEKMQ (reference sequence). The CDR3 reads CASSLAVQGTQETQYF. The CDR3 DNA is TGTGCCAGCAGTCTTGCCGTACAGGGGACTCAAGAGACCCAGTACTTC.

The rearrangement uses TRBV7-9 and TRBJ2-2; 7 positions match TRBD1. This CDR3 comprises 16 residues. J was trimmed by 2 bases and V by 2 bases; bases with no gene match: 5. Germline CDR1 SEHNR, CDR2 FQNEAQ (reference sequence). The CDR3 here is CASSLRQGVNTGELFF. The CDR3 nucleotides are TGTGCCAGCAGCTTACGGCAGGGGGTAAACACCGGGGAGCTGTTTTTT. Variable domain in full (rest from reference TRBV7-9 and TRBJ2-2): DTGVSQNPRHKITKRGQNVTFRCDPISEHNRLYWYRQTLGQGPEFLTYFQNEAQLEKSRLLSDRFSAERPKGSFSTLEIQRTEQGDSAMYLCASSLRQGVNTGELFFGEGSRLTVL.

CDR3 sequence: CAISDVSSGHNEQFF. For the CDR3, the DNA is TGTGCCATCAGTGATGTGTCTAGCGGGCACAATGAGCAGTTCTTC. The rearrangement links TRBV10-3 to TRBJ2-1, with 8 nucleotides matching TRBD2. The CDR3 length is 15 residues. Germline CDR1 reads ENHRY; CDR2 reads SYGVKD. The V segment lost 3 bases and the J segment 5 bases; nucleotides outside the gene matches: 6.

J is TRBJ2-7 and V is TRBV2, with 9 nucleotides matching TRBD1. V lost 8 bases to trimming and J lost 2 bases; unmatched junction nucleotides: 13. The germline CDR1 and CDR2 sequences are SNHLY and FYNNEI. CDR3 size: 16 residues. The CDR3 region is CASGGQRTGAPYEQYF. In nucleotides, the CDR3 is TGTGCCAGCGGTGGGCAGAGGACAGGGGCCCCCTACGAGCAGTACTTC.

The rearrangement uses TRBV6-1 and TRBJ2-7; D is possibly TRBD2 (5 bases). V was shortened by 10 bases and J by 3 bases, with 13 bases between the two germline ends. This CDR3 has 12 residues. Germline CDR1 reads MNHNS; CDR2 reads SASEGT. Here the CDR3 DNA reads TGTGCCACAGAGGGCCGTAACTACGAGCAGTACTTC. This gives the protein CATEGRNYEQYF.

V gene TRBV6-1 combines with J gene TRBJ2-5; 7 nucleotides match TRBD2. J gave up 4 bases and V 3 bases, and 17 bases lay outside the gene matches. The CDR3 has 18 residues. CDR1 is MNHNS, CDR2 SASEGT, per germline. CDR3 protein: CASSDLERGPRIGETQYF. CDR3 DNA: TGTGCCAGCAGTGATCTTGAGCGGGGTCCCCGTATAGGAGAGACCCAGTACTTC.

The V and J genes are TRBV27 and TRBJ1-4; D remains ambiguous. The CDR3 extends over 15 amino acids. CDR1 is MNHEY and CDR2 is SMNVEV in the germline V gene (reference sequence). Trimming stripped 0 bases from V and 8 bases from J, with 13 bases between. The CDR3 DNA reads as TGTGCCAGCAGTTTATCGTGGAACAGACGAGAAAAACTGTTTTTT. It codes for CASSLSWNRREKLFF.